This T cell receptor (beta chain) was sequenced during a study of T cell repertoires in cytomegalovirus infection. Study at large: CMV epitopes that were recently identified and HLA-C-restricted were used alongside well-studied HLA-B-restricted ones. Public TCR beta signatures marked donors with CMV infection and the matching HLA.

This CDR3 has 15 amino acids. Deletions cut 0 bases from V and 5 bases from J, with 13 bases between. CDR1 SGHDN and CDR2 FVKESK come from the germline V gene. This clonotype was seen only a few times. Antigen specificity is unknown. TCRdb re-derived calls from the reads in MiXCR, one entry per CDR3 protein. The top ten clones hold 58% of a sample with approximately 110,000 distinct CDR3 sequences, approximately 30% of them seen once. Study-level findings and limits: Cumulated frequencies of public TCR beta families served to identify carriers of CMV plus the relevant HLA.

This TCR derives from a human donor in good health (CMV status not recorded). Some clones in this sample may be carry-over from other donors' samples. The specimen was CD8+ T cells from cultured PBMCs, collected from culture after CMV antigen stimulation. The chain links TRBV14 to TRBJ1-1, with unresolved D. CDR3 nucleotide sequence: TGTGCCAGCAGCCAAGATTGGGGTTCGGGTACTGAAGCTTTCTTT. It is translated as CASSQDWGSGTEAFF.